This entry lists 17 T cell receptor beta chains sequenced from one sample in a study of blood T cell repertoires in COVID-19. Libraries were prepared by immunoSEQ multiplex PCR; TCRdb keeps only in-frame clonotypes and omits some of them. The sample lists 200,000 or so clones, about nine tenths occurring once. What was sequenced was PBMCs or T cells enriched from blood (not recorded which). Receptors were obtained from a middle-aged woman with acute COVID-19.

The chain has TRBV4-1 and TRBJ1-2, with a weak D call TRBD1 (5 bases). This CDR3 contains 15 residues. With 2 bases removed from V and 3 bases from J, the gap between germline ends came to 13 bases. CDR1 and CDR2 from the germline V gene are MGHRA and YSYEKL. CDR3 sequence: CASSQPRTRDYGYTF. CDR3 nucleotides: TGCGCCAGCAGCCAACCCAGGACACGAGACTATGGCTACACCTTC.

The chain links TRBV5-6 to TRBJ2-7; D possibly corresponds to TRBD1 (6 bases). The V gene lost 2 bases and the J gene lost 4 bases, with 10 bases spanning the gap. Germline V CDR1 and CDR2: SGHDT, YYEEEE. This CDR3 is 13 amino acids long. CDR3 in DNA: TGTGCCAGCAGCTTAGAGGGGGTATACGAGCAGTACGTC. Its protein product is CASSLEGVYEQYV.

This chain links TRBV13 with TRBJ1-2; 9 nucleotides align to TRBD1. The germline V gene encodes CDR1 PRHDT and CDR2 FYEKMQ (reference sequence). Losses at the gene ends were 5 bases for V and 8 bases for J; bases not matched to a gene: 6. The length of the CDR3 is 13 residues. The CDR3 coding sequence is TGTGCCAGCAGCCGACAAGGGACAGGGGGCTACACCTTC. Its protein product is CASSRQGTGGYTF. The full variable domain, in which reference TRBV13 and TRBJ1-2 provide the parts outside the CDR3, is AAGVIQSPRHLIKEKRETATLKCYPIPRHDTVYWYQQGPGQDPQFLISFYEKMQSDKGSIPDRFSAQQFSDYHSELNMSSLELGDSALYFCASSRQGTGGYTFGSGTRLTVV.

V is TRBV10-2 and J is TRBJ2-6, with TRBD1 matching over 7 bases. Germline V lookup: CDR1 WSHSY, CDR2 SAAADI. The CDR3 totals 17 residues. The V and J ends lost 2 bases and 3 bases, in that order; junction bases with no gene match: 7. The CDR3 is CASSEETGNRGANVLTF. The CDR3 DNA reads as TGCGCCAGCAGTGAGGAGACAGGGAACCGTGGGGCCAACGTCCTGACTTTC.

This sequence joins TRBV2 and TRBJ2-2; TRBD1 matches at 9 bases. The CDR3 extends over 17 amino acids. Germline loops: CDR1 SNHLY, CDR2 FYNNEI. Losses at the gene ends were 6 bases for V and 4 bases for J; bases not matched to a gene: 12. The CDR3 coding sequence is TGTGCCAGCAGCCCCCATCAGACAGGGGGTGGCACCGGGGAGCTGTTTTTT. It translates to CASSPHQTGGGTGELFF.

V and J are TRBV30 and TRBJ1-6, with a tentative D call TRBD1 (6 bases). The ends were cut back, 0 bases at V and 8 bases at J, with 11 bases in the middle. CDR3 length: 14 amino acids. The germline V gene has CDR1 GTSNPN and CDR2 SVGIG (reference sequence). CDR3 in DNA: TGTGCCTGGAGTGTCGGGCAGGGGTATTCACCCCTCCACTTT. Translating gives CAWSVGQGYSPLHF.

This clone was observed a few times. This chain joins TRBV4-3 and TRBJ1-2, with TRBD1 identical over 7 bases. V lost 1 base to trimming and J lost 6 bases; unmatched junction nucleotides: 11. Germline V gives CDR1 LGHNA, CDR2 YSLEER. The CDR3 loop spans 16 amino acids. The CDR3 coding sequence is TGCGCCAGCAGCCAAGTCTCTTCTCGGACAGGCGATGGCTACACCTTC. It translates to CASSQVSSRTGDGYTF.

The chain couples TRBV2 to TRBJ2-1; possibly TRBD1 for D (6 bases). The ends were cut back, 6 bases at V and 12 bases at J, with 24 bases in the middle. Germline CDR1 SNHLY, CDR2 FYNNEI. The CDR3 has 15 amino acids. The CDR3 spells CASSPTGLTTSGQFF. The CDR3 DNA sequence: TGTGCCAGCAGCCCGACAGGACTGACTACGAGCGGGCAGTTCTTC.

The chain recombines TRBV6-5 with TRBJ1-1; TRBD1 matches 8 bases. Germline V gene sequence: CDR1 MNHEY, CDR2 SVGAGI. With V trimmed by 7 bases and J by 0 bases, 1 base remained unmatched. The CDR3 is 13 residues long. CDR3 loop: CASNRGMNTEAFF. As DNA, the CDR3 is TGTGCCAGCAACAGGGGGATGAACACTGAAGCTTTCTTT.

V is TRBV7-2 and J is TRBJ2-5; TRBD2 matches at 7 bases. Germline assignment: CDR1 SGHTA and CDR2 FQGNSA. The CDR3 consists of 17 residues. Germline trimming cut 5 bases from V and 0 bases from J; bases unmatched to any gene: 12. CDR3: CASSPGNGGTNQETQYF. The CDR3 region has the DNA TGTGCCAGCAGCCCCGGGAACGGGGGGACCAACCAAGAGACCCAGTACTTC.

The chain's CDR3 is CASSSAGGSYNEQFF. The CDR3 region has the DNA TGCGCCAGCAGCTCAGCGGGGGGCTCCTACAATGAGCAGTTCTTC. The rearrangement links TRBV5-1 to TRBJ2-1; 9 positions match TRBD2. Germline V gene sequence: CDR1 SGHRS, CDR2 YFSETQ. The CDR3 spans 15 residues. V lost 3 bases to trimming and J lost 0 bases; unmatched junction nucleotides: 1.

This clone was detected ten times or more. The chain employs TRBV19 and TRBJ1-1; TRBD1 aligns across 7 bases. Germline CDR1 is LNHDA and CDR2 is SQIVND (reference sequence). The CDR3 covers 15 residues. The ends lost 5 bases at V and 5 bases at J; junction bases unmatched: 11. The chain's CDR3 is CASSGSRQGGTEAFF. CDR3 coding DNA: TGTGCCAGTAGTGGGAGTCGACAGGGTGGGACTGAAGCTTTCTTT.

The V call is TRBV5-4, the J call TRBJ2-6; a weak D match, TRBD2 (6 bases). The ends were cut back, 4 bases at V and 0 bases at J, with 17 bases in the middle. CDR1 and CDR2 from the germline V gene are SGHNT and YYREEE (reference sequence). The CDR3 is made up of 18 amino acids. CDR3 amino acids: CASSRPTIGGSGANVLTF. CDR3 coding DNA: TGTGCCAGCAGCCGGCCTACGATCGGGGGCTCTGGGGCCAACGTCCTGACTTTC.

This chain links TRBV19 with TRBJ1-4; weak D call: TRBD1 (6 bases). CDR3 length: 15 amino acids. Germline CDR1 LNHDA, CDR2 SQIVND (reference sequence). Trimming pared 3 bases from V and 9 bases from J, leaving 17 bases between. The CDR3 is CASSIPSGVAKKLFF. In DNA, the CDR3 is TGTGCCAGTAGTATCCCCTCAGGGGTGGCCAAAAAACTGTTTTTT.

The J gene is TRBJ1-5, the V gene TRBV18; D is ambiguous. Deletions cut 3 bases from V and 4 bases from J, with 7 bases between. The CDR3 has 13 amino acids. Germline V gives CDR1 KGHSH, CDR2 LQKENI. CDR3 loop: CASSPGVNQPQHF. CDR3 nucleotide sequence: TGTGCCAGCTCACCCGGGGTAAATCAGCCCCAGCATTTT. Looking up the rest from reference TRBV18 and TRBJ1-5 gives the full variable domain: NAGVMQNPRHLVRRRGQEARLRCSPMKGHSHVYWYRQLPEEGLKFMVYLQKENIIDESGMPKERFSAEFPKEGPSILRIQQVVRGDSAAYFCASSPGVNQPQHFGDGTRLSIL.

This chain joins TRBV11-2 and TRBJ2-7, with TRBD2 as a possible D gene (5 bases). Trimming shortened V by 5 bases and J by 2 bases, and 16 bases separated the two germline ends. Per the germline V gene, CDR1 is SGHAT and CDR2 is FQNNGV. The CDR3 has 15 residues. The chain's CDR3 is CASSQEGGHPYEQYV. The CDR3 region has the DNA TGTGCCAGCAGCCAAGAGGGTGGCCACCCCTACGAGCAGTACGTC.

In its sample, this clone was seen once. This sequence joins TRBV6-4 and TRBJ2-3, with D unclear. Per the germline V gene, CDR1 is MRHNA and CDR2 is SNTAGT. V gave up 4 bases and J gave up 1 base, with 6 bases separating them. This CDR3 is 13 amino acids long. The CDR3: CASSVGRTDTQYF. In DNA, the CDR3 is TGTGCCAGCAGTGTTGGGCGCACAGATACGCAGTATTTT.